Listed below are T cell receptor beta chains from one sample, sequenced in a study of Ad26.COV2.S vaccination and SARS-CoV-2 variants. The data were produced by immunoSEQ multiplex PCR, yet TCRdb's version contains in-frame clones alone and is incomplete. This sample yields 350,000 to 500,000 clones, of which approximately 89% are seen a single time; about 2.5% belongs to the top ten. Source: peripheral blood, taken in a trial of Ad26.COV2.S vaccine versus placebo. The receptors were sampled from a person between 18 and 65 years old who received the Ad26.COV2.S COVID-19 vaccine or a placebo. The CDR3 runs from the conserved cysteine through the conserved F or W. D genes are given only for firm matches. Rows give clone size only sometimes, using once, few, many, or a class for an expanded clone.

v_call,d_call,j_call,clone_size,cdr3_aa,cdr3_nt
TRBV27,TRBD2,TRBJ2-3,-,CASSQTSGGTDTQYF,TGTGCCAGCAGTCAGACTAGCGGGGGTACGGATACGCAGTATTTT
TRBV4-1,-,TRBJ2-3,-,CASSQDDRTGTDTQYF,TGCGCCAGCAGCCAAGATGACAGGACCGGCACAGATACGCAGTATTTT
TRBV24-1,TRBD1,TRBJ2-5,-,CATSDLGDREETQYF,TGTGCCACCAGTGATTTAGGGGACAGGGAAGAGACCCAGTACTTC
TRBV7-2,-,TRBJ1-1,-,CASSFVGGYTEAFF,TGTGCCAGCAGCTTCGTTGGGGGTTACACTGAAGCTTTCTTT
TRBV23-1,TRBD1,TRBJ2-7,once,CASTNYRDRGSYEQYF,TGCGCCAGCACAAACTACCGGGACAGGGGTTCCTACGAGCAGTACTTC
TRBV5-1,-,TRBJ1-1,-,CASSLGTENTEAFF,TGCGCCAGCAGCTTGGGGACAGAGAACACTGAAGCTTTCTTT
TRBV7-6,-,TRBJ1-1,-,CASTHGSWGPNTEAFF,TGTGCCAGCACCCATGGCTCTTGGGGCCCGAACACTGAAGCTTTCTTT
TRBV4-3,TRBD2,TRBJ2-5,-,CASSPHSGGPETQYF,TGCGCCAGCAGCCCCCATAGCGGGGGGCCAGAGACCCAGTACTTC
TRBV29-1,-,TRBJ1-1,-,CSVEDLRRRGAFF,TGCAGCGTTGAAGATCTTAGGCGGCGAGGAGCTTTCTTT
TRBV28,-,TRBJ2-7,-,CASSPADISYEQYF,TGTGCCAGCAGTCCCGCGGACATTTCCTACGAGCAGTACTTC
TRBV5-1,-,TRBJ1-2,-,CASSLQGDGYTF,TGCGCCAGCAGCTTGCAGGGTGACGGCTACACCTTC
TRBV28,-,TRBJ2-2,-,CASRRPVGDTGELFF,TGTGCCAGCAGACGTCCGGTAGGGGACACCGGGGAGCTGTTTTTT
TRBV3-1/TRBV3-2,TRBD1,TRBJ2-3,-,CASSQKQGVITDTQYF,TGTGCCAGCAGCCAAAAACAGGGGGTAATAACAGATACGCAGTATTTT
TRBV7-2,-,TRBJ1-4,few,CASSPRTGNEKLFF,TGTGCCAGCAGCCCGCGGACGGGAAATGAAAAACTGTTTTTT
TRBV12-3/TRBV12-4,-,TRBJ1-1,-,CASNLNMNTEAFF,TGTGCCAGCAATTTAAACATGAACACTGAAGCTTTCTTT
TRBV6-5,-,TRBJ1-1,-,CASSYFPPGPGTEAFF,TGTGCCAGCAGTTACTTCCCCCCGGGGCCGGGGACTGAAGCTTTCTTT
TRBV20-1,-,TRBJ2-1,-,CSASRQAYNEQFF,TGCAGTGCTAGTCGCCAGGCCTACAATGAGCAGTTCTTC
TRBV5-5,-,TRBJ1-2,-,CASSLRLANYGYTF,TGTGCCAGCAGCTTGAGGTTAGCTAACTATGGCTACACCTTC
TRBV7-2,TRBD2,TRBJ2-7,-,CASSSRLAGNYEQYF,TGTGCCAGCAGCTCTCGACTAGCGGGAAACTACGAGCAGTACTTC
TRBV10-3,-,TRBJ2-5,-,CAISERQVQETQYF,TGTGCCATCAGCGAACGACAGGTACAAGAGACCCAGTACTTC
TRBV7-2,TRBD2,TRBJ2-1,-,CASSLDGWTSGGAIEQFF,TGTGCCAGCAGCTTAGATGGTTGGACTAGCGGGGGGGCTATTGAGCAGTTCTTC
TRBV5-1,TRBD1,TRBJ2-5,-,CASSLGDRGETQYF,TGCGCCAGCAGCTTGGGGGACAGGGGGGAGACCCAGTACTTC
TRBV9,-,TRBJ1-1,-,CASKGTDTEAFF,TGTGCCAGCAAGGGGACGGACACTGAAGCTTTCTTT
TRBV20-1,-,TRBJ1-2,-,CSASGGRGYNYGYTF,TGCAGTGCTAGTGGGGGGCGAGGGTATAACTATGGCTACACCTTC
TRBV6-1,-,TRBJ2-1,-,CASSEAYNEQFF,TGTGCCAGCAGTGAAGCCTACAATGAGCAGTTCTTC
TRBV5-6,-,TRBJ2-5,-,CASSLAETQYF,TGTGCCAGCAGCTTGGCTGAGACCCAGTACTTC
TRBV29-1,TRBD2,TRBJ2-5,-,CSGKAGKGWETQYF,TGCAGCGGAAAAGCGGGGAAGGGGTGGGAGACCCAGTACTTC
TRBV4-3,-,TRBJ1-2,-,CASSQDPGSAVWYTF,TGCGCCAGCAGCCAAGATCCGGGCAGCGCAGTTTGGTACACCTTC
TRBV6-5,-,TRBJ1-6,-,CASNRIGASNSPLHF,TGTGCCAGCAACCGAATCGGGGCCTCTAATTCACCCCTCCACTTT
TRBV9,TRBD2,TRBJ2-3,-,CASSVGAGGTDTQYF,TGTGCCAGCAGCGTAGGGGCGGGGGGCACAGATACGCAGTATTTT
TRBV7-2,-,TRBJ2-2,once,CASGLTTGELFF,TGTGCCAGCGGTTTGACTACCGGGGAGCTGTTTTTT